This TCR beta chain was retrieved from a study of T cell repertoires in cytomegalovirus infection. Study-wide findings and caveats: Pooled public TCR beta family frequency picked out CMV carriers with the relevant HLA. In two of eight donors, the top clonotype was HLA-C-restricted CMV-specific.

TCRdb fed the reads into MiXCR, producing one record per CDR3 protein. The profile shows roughly 110,000 distinct CDR3 sequences, about a tenth of them singletons. This CDR3 is built from 15 residues. V dropped 4 bases and J dropped 1 base, with 14 bases sitting between them. Germline lookup yields CDR1 MNHEY and CDR2 SVGEGT. In its sample, this clonotype was seen once. Its target is unknown. The clonotype comes from a human donor in good health (CMV status not recorded). Some clones in this sample may be carry-over from other donors' samples. V and J are TRBV6-2 or TRBV6-3 and TRBJ2-7; weak D call: TRBD2 (5 bases). The sequenced sample consisted of PBMCs, sequenced either directly or after in vitro stimulation (not recorded which). As DNA, the CDR3 is TGTGCCAGCAGTTCCCCGGGGAAGAGGTCCTACGAGCAGTACTTC. Its protein product is CASSSPGKRSYEQYF.